The 12 T cell receptor beta chains reported below all come from one sample, sequenced in a study of T cell repertoires in cytomegalovirus infection. MiXCR, applied by TCRdb to the reads, yields one record per CDR3 protein. The sample contains more than 45,000 distinct CDR3 sequences, around 18% of which appear only once. These TCRs' antigens remain unknown. The source was CD8+ T cells from cultured PBMCs, collected from culture after CMV antigen stimulation. All receptors derive from a human donor in good health (CMV status not recorded). Some clones in this sample may be carry-over from other donors' samples.

The chain has TRBV19 and TRBJ1-2; 7 nucleotides match TRBD1. Trimming took 4 bases from V and 4 from J; bases not matched to a gene: 9. CDR1 is LNHDA, CDR2 SQIVND, per germline (reference sequence). This CDR3 has 15 amino acids. CDR3 nucleotides: TGTGCCAGTAGTACCAAGACAGGGACCTCCTATGGCTACACCTTC. Translation: CASSTKTGTSYGYTF.

CDR3 sequence (DNA): TGTGCCATCAGTGAGTGGGGGGGAAGGAACACTGAAGCTTTCTTT. Protein sequence: CAISEWGGRNTEAFF. V usage is TRBV10-3 and J usage is TRBJ1-1; D may be TRBD1 (5 bases). With 1 base removed from V and 1 base from J, the gap between germline ends came to 10 bases. CDR3 size: 15 residues. The V gene's germline CDR1 is ENHRY and CDR2 SYGVKD.

This clonotype has just a few counts. This chain uses TRBV12-3 or TRBV12-4 with TRBJ2-6; D not certain. Between the trimmed V and J ends, which lost 5 bases and 2 bases, there was a span of 7 bases. The CDR3 extends over 14 amino acids. The DNA of the CDR3 is TGTGCCAGCAGTGGGGTAACTGGGGCCAACGTCCTGACTTTC. Its translation is CASSGVTGANVLTF.

The chain has TRBV7-4 and TRBJ2-1; no clear D gene. Germline-derived CDR1 and CDR2 are SGHVT and SQSDAQ. The CDR3 spans 15 residues. V shed 3 bases and J shed 6 bases, with 15 bases lying between them. The CDR3 DNA reads TGTGCCAGCAGCTTTGACAACACACGCCCCAATGAGCAGTTCTTC. It is translated as CASSFDNTRPNEQFF.

This clonotype occurred a few times. The chain links TRBV27 to TRBJ2-1; 14 nucleotides agree with TRBD2. Losses at the gene ends were 4 bases for V and 7 bases for J; bases not matched to a gene: 3. Looked up from germline, CDR1 is MNHEY and CDR2 is SMNVEV (reference sequence). CDR3 length: 15 amino acids. This chain's CDR3 is CASSSGTSGRNEQFF. The CDR3 nucleotides read TGTGCCAGCAGTTCCGGGACTAGCGGGAGAAATGAGCAGTTCTTC.

V gene TRBV20-1 combines with J gene TRBJ1-1, with D possibly being TRBD1 (5 bases). V lost 2 bases and J lost 0, with 13 bases in between. The CDR3 has 15 residues. Germline V gene data show CDR1 as DFQATT and CDR2 as SNEGSKA (reference sequence). The chain's CDR3 is CSARPGWPMNTEAFF. As DNA, the CDR3 is TGCAGTGCTAGACCAGGGTGGCCCATGAACACTGAAGCTTTCTTT.

This clonotype was seen only a few times. The rearrangement joins TRBV13 to TRBJ1-1; D might be TRBD1 (6 bases). This CDR3 has 13 residues. The V end was cut by 1 base, the J end by 6 bases, with 9 bases between. CDR1 PRHDT and CDR2 FYEKMQ come from the germline V gene (reference sequence). CDR3 in amino acids: CASSLAGDAEAFF. For the CDR3, the DNA is TGTGCCAGCAGCTTAGCAGGGGATGCTGAAGCTTTCTTT.

This clonotype came up a few times. This chain links TRBV4-1 with TRBJ1-1, with D hard to call. CDR1 MGHRA and CDR2 YSYEKL come from the germline V gene. This CDR3 spans 16 amino acids. With 0 bases removed from V and 0 bases from J, the gap between germline ends came to 11 bases. The CDR3 protein is CASSQEGDAMNTEAFF. DNA for the CDR3: TGCGCCAGCAGCCAAGAGGGAGATGCCATGAACACTGAAGCTTTCTTT.

The J gene is TRBJ2-1, the V gene TRBV6-5; D perhaps matches TRBD1 (6 bases). CDR1 MNHEY and CDR2 SVGAGI come from the germline V gene. V was pared by 2 bases and J by 2 bases, with 19 bases between. The CDR3 consists of 18 residues. The CDR3 DNA is TGTGCCAGCAGTTACCACGGGGTAGGGACATCTACCTACAATGAGCAGTTCTTC. This encodes CASSYHGVGTSTYNEQFF.

The V and J genes are TRBV7-8 and TRBJ2-5; D possibly corresponds to TRBD1 (7 bases). Germline CDR1 SGHVS, CDR2 FQNEAQ. This CDR3 contains 14 residues. The V end lost 4 bases, the J end lost 10 bases, and 19 bases lay between the germline ends. The CDR3, as DNA: TGTGCCAGCAGCTCCCGGACAGGAGGGAGTCTCCAGTACTTC. Encoded protein: CASSSRTGGSLQYF.

This clonotype appeared a few times. The chain has TRBV19 and TRBJ2-1; the D gene could be TRBD1 or TRBD2 (8 bases each). Germline V gene lookup returns CDR1 LNHDA and CDR2 SQIVND (reference sequence). V lost 0 bases, J lost 4 bases, and 16 bases lay in between. CDR3 length: 17 amino acids. The chain's CDR3 is CASSIDSGTGVYNEQFF. In DNA form, the CDR3 reads TGTGCCAGTAGTATAGATAGCGGGACAGGAGTTTACAATGAGCAGTTCTTC.

The chain combines TRBV7-3 with TRBJ2-3, with D possibly being TRBD2 (6 bases). Per germline, CDR1 SGHTA and CDR2 FQGTGA. The CDR3 runs to 15 residues. V dropped 4 bases and J dropped 2 bases, with 13 bases sitting between them. As DNA, the CDR3 is TGTGCCAGCAGCTGGAGCGGGTCGTACACAGATACGCAGTATTTT. This translates into CASSWSGSYTDTQYF.